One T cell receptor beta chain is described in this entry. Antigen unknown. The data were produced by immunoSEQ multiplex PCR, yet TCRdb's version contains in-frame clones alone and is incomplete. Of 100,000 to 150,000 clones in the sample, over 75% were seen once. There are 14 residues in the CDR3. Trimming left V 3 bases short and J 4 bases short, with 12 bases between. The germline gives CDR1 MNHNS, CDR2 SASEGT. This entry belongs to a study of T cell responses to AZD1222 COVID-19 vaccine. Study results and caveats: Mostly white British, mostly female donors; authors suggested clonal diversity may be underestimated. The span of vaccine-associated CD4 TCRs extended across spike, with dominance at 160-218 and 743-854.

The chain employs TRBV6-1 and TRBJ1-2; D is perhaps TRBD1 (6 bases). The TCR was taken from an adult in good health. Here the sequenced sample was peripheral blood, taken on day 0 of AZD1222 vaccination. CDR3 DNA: TGTGCCAGCAGTGAGAGGGGGGGCCTCTATGGCTACACCTTC. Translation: CASSERGGLYGYTF.